Each of the 23 T cell receptor beta chains below was sequenced from the same sample in a study of T cell repertoires in cytomegalovirus infection. TCRdb re-analysed the reads in MiXCR, keeping a single row per CDR3 protein. This table has roughly 230,000 distinct CDR3 sequences, about a sixth appearing once. Specimen: CD8+ T cells from PBMCs. These receptor sequences come from a human donor in good health (CMV status not recorded). Some clones in this sample may be carry-over from other donors' samples.

This clonotype was observed a handful of times. The chain uses TRBV14 and TRBJ2-1; 7 bases map to TRBD1. The junction had 11 bases not matched to a gene; V was cut back by 0 bases and J by 0 bases. CDR1 is SGHDN and CDR2 is FVKESK in the germline V gene. The CDR3 covers 19 residues. The CDR3, as DNA: TGTGCCAGCAGCCAAGACGACAGGGATCCTGAGACCTCCTACAATGAGCAGTTCTTC. This codes for CASSQDDRDPETSYNEQFF. The variable domain in full, with the rest retrieved from reference TRBV14 and TRBJ2-1, is EAGVTQFPSHSVIEKGQTVTLRCDPISGHDNLYWYRRVMGKEIKFLLHFVKESKQDESGMPNNRFLAERTGGTYSTLKVQPAELEDSGVYFCASSQDDRDPETSYNEQFFGPGTRLTVL.

The genes are TRBV28 and TRBJ1-1, with D unresolved. Trimming removed 3 bases from V and 1 base from J, with 9 bases in between. This CDR3 has 14 amino acids. Germline V gene sequence: CDR1 MDHEN, CDR2 SYDVKM. This CDR3 reads CASSFSWWNTEAFF. DNA of the CDR3: TGTGCCAGCAGTTTCAGTTGGTGGAACACTGAAGCTTTCTTT. Based on the CDR3 plus reference TRBV28 and TRBJ1-1, the full variable domain is DVKVTQSSRYLVKRTGEKVFLECVQDMDHENMFWYRQDPGLGLRLIYFSYDVKMKEKGDIPEGYSVSREKKERFSLILESASTNQTSMYLCASSFSWWNTEAFFGQGTRLTVV.

This clonotype was observed a single time. This rearrangement joins TRBV6-5 to TRBJ2-7; 9 bases align to TRBD2. Germline CDR1 reads MNHEY; CDR2 reads SVGAGI. J lost 0 bases, V lost 8 bases, and 2 bases had no gene match. CDR3 length equals 13 residues. The CDR3 here is CASGLAISYEQYF. The CDR3 DNA is TGTGCCAGCGGACTAGCGATCTCCTACGAGCAGTACTTC.

This sequence joins TRBV6-2 or TRBV6-3 and TRBJ2-1; 10 nucleotides line up with TRBD1. The junction had 7 bases not matched to a gene; V was cut back by 5 bases and J by 3 bases. Germline loops: CDR1 MNHEY, CDR2 SVGEGT. CDR3 length equals 16 residues. The CDR3 loop is CASSPGQGTGYNEQFF. CDR3 coding DNA: TGTGCCAGCAGTCCGGGACAGGGGACGGGCTACAATGAGCAGTTCTTC.

This clonotype was observed at least ten times. This chain joins TRBV28 and TRBJ1-5; a weak D match, TRBD1 (5 bases). In germline, CDR1 is MDHEN, CDR2 SYDVKM. The CDR3 extends over 14 amino acids. V was shortened by 7 bases and J by 2 bases, with 12 bases between the two germline ends. The CDR3 DNA reads TGTGCCAGCATTTGGGGGAATGGCAATCAGCCCCAGCATTTT. Amino acids: CASIWGNGNQPQHF.

The chain combines TRBV27 with TRBJ1-2, with D unresolved. V was pared by 4 bases and J by 8 bases, with 11 bases between. The CDR3 covers 12 residues. CDR1 is MNHEY, CDR2 SMNVEV, per germline (reference sequence). The CDR3 loop reads CASSSTPGGYTF. The DNA of the CDR3 is TGTGCCAGCAGTTCGACCCCCGGGGGCTACACCTTC.

This clonotype was picked up many times. V usage is TRBV7-2 and J usage is TRBJ2-7; D ambiguous. V was clipped by 1 base and J by 0 bases, with 10 bases between them. The CDR3 runs to 15 residues. The V gene's germline CDR1 is SGHTA and CDR2 FQGNSA. The CDR3 DNA follows: TGTGCCAGCAGCTTAGTGGTCGGTTCCTCCTACGAGCAGTACTTC. This codes for CASSLVVGSSYEQYF.

This clonotype was seen many times. The chain joins TRBV28 to TRBJ2-7, with 7 bases lining up with TRBD1. The CDR3 extends over 11 amino acids. The germline gives CDR1 MDHEN, CDR2 SYDVKM. The V segment lost 3 bases and the J segment 12 bases; nucleotides outside the gene matches: 5. The DNA for the CDR3 is TGTGCCAGCAGTTTTAACAGGGGAACGTACTTC. Its protein is CASSFNRGTYF.

This clonotype was found many times. The chain employs TRBV11-2 and TRBJ2-5; D gene ambiguous. The V gene's germline CDR1 is SGHAT and CDR2 FQNNGV. Trimming took 5 bases from V and 2 from J, leaving 18 bases between them. The CDR3 extends over 16 amino acids. CDR3 loop: CASSRDGEIVQETQYF. The CDR3 DNA reads TGTGCCAGCAGCCGAGATGGGGAAATAGTGCAAGAGACCCAGTACTTC.

There are a few counts of this clonotype. J is TRBJ1-2 and V is TRBV7-4; the D is unclear. The CDR3 extends over 14 amino acids. V was clipped by 5 bases and J by 0 bases, with 10 bases between them. CDR1 is SGHVT, CDR2 SQSDAQ, per germline. This CDR3 is CASSPRSTNYGYTF. The CDR3 nucleotides are TGTGCCAGCAGCCCCCGGTCAACTAACTATGGCTACACCTTC.

This clonotype came up a few times. The chain recombines TRBV5-4 with TRBJ2-1, with D perhaps TRBD1 (6 bases). Trimming cost V 3 bases and J 6 bases, with 16 bases left between them. In germline, CDR1 is SGHNT, CDR2 YYREEE (reference sequence). CDR3 length: 15 residues. Here the CDR3 reads CASSSLQGFANEQFF. Written as DNA, the CDR3 is TGTGCCAGCAGCTCCTTACAGGGATTTGCCAATGAGCAGTTCTTC.

This clonotype occurred a few times. The gene calls are TRBV5-6 and TRBJ1-1; tentative D call: TRBD1 (6 bases). CDR3 length equals 15 residues. CDR1 is SGHDT and CDR2 is YYEEEE in the germline V gene. Trimming cost V 2 bases and J 0 bases, with 11 bases left between them. CDR3 in DNA: TGTGCCAGCAGCTTTACGACAGGCTTGAACACTGAAGCTTTCTTT. This codes for CASSFTTGLNTEAFF.

Ten or more counts support this clonotype. The V call is TRBV7-9, the J call TRBJ2-1, with D possibly matching TRBD2 (5 bases). Germline loops: CDR1 SEHNR, CDR2 FQNEAQ (reference sequence). Deletions cut 4 bases from V and 2 bases from J, with 12 bases between. The CDR3 has 15 residues. CDR3 DNA sequence: TGTGCCAGCAGCTCCGGGGTCAAGGCCTACAATGAGCAGTTCTTC. This sequence encodes CASSSGVKAYNEQFF.

This clonotype was counted between two and nine times. The chain combines TRBV20-1 with TRBJ2-2, with 8 nucleotides matching TRBD1. This CDR3 is 14 amino acids long. CDR1 is DFQATT, CDR2 SNEGSKA, per germline (reference sequence). The ends lost 5 bases at V and 0 bases at J; junction bases unmatched: 2. The CDR3 here is CSAWTGTNTGELFF. The CDR3 DNA follows: TGCAGTGCTTGGACAGGGACGAACACCGGGGAGCTGTTTTTT.

This clonotype was seen repeatedly, ten times or more. The chain combines TRBV7-8 with TRBJ2-2; D unclear. In germline, CDR1 is SGHVS, CDR2 FQNEAQ. This CDR3 spans 12 amino acids. Trimming removed 2 bases at V and 7 bases at J, with 5 bases between. CDR3 nucleotides: TGTGCCAGCAGCTTATCCGTCGGGGAGCTGTTTTTT. Translating gives CASSLSVGELFF.

This clonotype was observed a few times. An end of the junction does not agree with germline; a read error may underlie this. The chain has TRBV28 and TRBJ1-5; D perhaps matches TRBD1 (5 bases). The CDR3 has 13 amino acids. CDR1 MDHEN and CDR2 SYDVKM come from the germline V gene. The DNA for the CDR3 is TGTGTCAGCGAGAGGGGAGATGGTCAGCCCCAGCATTTT. Protein: CVSERGDGQPQHF.

This clonotype appeared a few times. V usage is TRBV9 and J usage is TRBJ2-1; the D gene is possibly TRBD1 (5 bases). V lost 4 bases and J lost 8, with 13 bases in between. Germline CDR1 SGDLS, CDR2 YYNGEE. The CDR3 sequence is 13 residues long. The CDR3 DNA is TGTGCCAGCAGCTTAAACTGGGGCGATGAGCAGTTCTTC. This sequence encodes CASSLNWGDEQFF.

This clonotype was counted between two and nine times. The chain links TRBV19 to TRBJ1-5; TRBD1 aligns across 8 bases. This CDR3 has 12 residues. J gave up 7 bases and V 8 bases, and 4 bases lay outside the gene matches. CDR1 and CDR2 (germline): LNHDA, SQIVND (reference sequence). For the CDR3, the DNA is TGTGCCAGTGACCGACAGGGGCAGCCCCAGCATTTT. It specifies CASDRQGQPQHF.

This clonotype showed up many times. The chain couples TRBV7-8 to TRBJ2-2; the D gene is possibly TRBD1 (5 bases). Deletions cut 4 bases from V and 0 bases from J, with 6 bases between. The CDR3 totals 14 residues. The germline V gene has CDR1 SGHVS and CDR2 FQNEAQ. DNA of the CDR3: TGTGCCAGCAGCTCGGACACGAACACCGGGGAGCTGTTTTTT. This codes for CASSSDTNTGELFF.

This clonotype was counted a few times. This chain joins TRBV6-2 or TRBV6-3 and TRBJ1-5; no definite D call. V was trimmed by 2 bases and J by 13 bases, leaving 12 bases between them. The CDR3 has 12 amino acids. The germline V gene encodes CDR1 MNHEY and CDR2 SVGEGT. CDR3 region: CASSYPGSYQHF. The CDR3 DNA reads TGTGCCAGCAGTTACCCGGGCAGCTATCAGCATTTT.

J is TRBJ1-2 and V is TRBV2, with TRBD1 matching 7 bases. V lost 9 bases, J lost 4 bases, and 5 bases stayed unmatched. The CDR3 is 12 amino acids. CDR1 is SNHLY and CDR2 is FYNNEI in the germline V gene. The CDR3 here is CARNDRAYGYTF. CDR3 in DNA: TGTGCCAGAAATGACAGGGCCTATGGCTACACCTTC.

This clonotype was found a few times. The V and J genes are TRBV11-2 and TRBJ1-2; D perhaps matches TRBD1 (6 bases). This CDR3 region has 15 residues. Germline loops: CDR1 SGHAT, CDR2 FQNNGV. V lost 0 bases, J lost 3 bases, and 11 bases lay in between. The DNA for the CDR3 is TGTGCCAGCAGCTTAGACCCAGGACAGTACTATGGCTACACCTTC. This sequence encodes CASSLDPGQYYGYTF.

This clonotype was seen repeatedly, ten times or more. The V and J genes are TRBV11-2 and TRBJ2-7; 7 bases agree with TRBD1. The CDR3 totals 14 residues. J was trimmed by 2 bases and V by 1 base; bases with no gene match: 2. The germline gives CDR1 SGHAT, CDR2 FQNNGV. The CDR3 DNA reads as TGTGCCAGCAGCTTAGGACAGGGCACCTACGAGCAGTACTTC. Translation gives CASSLGQGTYEQYF. Supplemented by reference TRBV11-2 and TRBJ2-7, the full variable domain reads EAGVAQSPRYKIIEKRQSVAFWCNPISGHATLYWYQQILGQGPKLLIQFQNNGVVDDSQLPKDRFSAERLKGVDSTLKIQPAKLEDSAVYLCASSLGQGTYEQYFGPGTRLTVT.